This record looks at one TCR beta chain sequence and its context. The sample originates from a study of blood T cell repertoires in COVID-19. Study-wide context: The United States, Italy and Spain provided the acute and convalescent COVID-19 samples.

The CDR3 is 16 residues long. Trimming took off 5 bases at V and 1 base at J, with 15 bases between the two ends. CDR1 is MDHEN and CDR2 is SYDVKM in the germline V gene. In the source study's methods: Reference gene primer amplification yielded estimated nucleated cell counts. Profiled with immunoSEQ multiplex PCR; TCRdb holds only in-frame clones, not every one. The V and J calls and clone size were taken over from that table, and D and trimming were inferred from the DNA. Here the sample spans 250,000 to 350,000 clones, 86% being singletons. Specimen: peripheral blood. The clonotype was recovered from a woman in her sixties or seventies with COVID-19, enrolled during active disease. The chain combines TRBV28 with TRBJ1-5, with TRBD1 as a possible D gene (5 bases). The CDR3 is CASSPGGVLSNQPQHF. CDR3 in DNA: TGTGCCAGCAGTCCCGGGGGGGTGTTGAGCAATCAGCCCCAGCATTTT. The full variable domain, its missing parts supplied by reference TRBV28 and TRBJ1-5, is DVKVTQSSRYLVKRTGEKVFLECVQDMDHENMFWYRQDPGLGLRLIYFSYDVKMKEKGDIPEGYSVSREKKERFSLILESASTNQTSMYLCASSPGGVLSNQPQHFGDGTRLSIL.